Following are 21 T cell receptor beta chains from one sample sequenced in a study of OX40 agonist ivuxolimab in advanced cancers. Generated by immunoSEQ multiplex PCR, the TCRdb table keeps only in-frame clones and is missing some. The sample yields approximately 58,000 clones, 80% to 90% seen once. The sample here was CD4+ or CD8+ T cells sorted from blood, taken in a trial of the OX40 agonist ivuxolimab. These TCRs come from an adult with an advanced solid tumor such as melanoma, head and neck, liver or kidney cancer.

V gene TRBV5-1 combines with J gene TRBJ1-1; D gene unclear. V lost 2 bases and J lost 5, with 7 bases in between. Germline lookup yields CDR1 SGHRS and CDR2 YFSETQ. The CDR3 consists of 12 residues. As DNA, the CDR3 is TGCGCCAGCAGCTTTTCGGGGACTGAAGCTTTCTTT. Encoded protein: CASSFSGTEAFF.

The chain links TRBV6-6 to TRBJ2-1; D gene unclear. The CDR3 contains 14 residues. Germline-derived CDR1 and CDR2 are MNHNY and SVGAGI (reference sequence). Trimming cost V 2 bases and J 9 bases, with 14 bases left between them. The CDR3 sequence: CASSYPRFESEQFF. The CDR3 DNA follows: TGTGCCAGCAGTTACCCGCGATTCGAGAGTGAGCAGTTCTTC.

The table lists this clone with a count of one. This chain joins TRBV5-1 and TRBJ2-5; D not certain. V shed 2 bases and J shed 5 bases, with 16 bases lying between them. CDR3 length: 15 residues. Looked up from germline, CDR1 is SGHRS and CDR2 is YFSETQ. The chain's CDR3 is CASSLQTDPRETQYF. Written as DNA, the CDR3 is TGCGCCAGCAGCTTACAAACCGATCCGCGGGAGACCCAGTACTTC.

In this sample, this clone turned up once. The J gene is TRBJ2-7, the V gene TRBV5-1; TRBD1 is a possible D gene (5 bases). CDR1 and CDR2 from the germline V gene are SGHRS and YFSETQ. Trimming stripped 4 bases from V and 1 base from J, with 15 bases between. This CDR3 region has 15 residues. The CDR3 nucleotides read TGCGCCAGCAGCCCCGGACACGGCAGATCCTACGAGCAGTACTTC. Its protein is CASSPGHGRSYEQYF.

The chain carries TRBV27 and TRBJ1-6; 9 bases match TRBD1. The CDR3 has 17 residues. Per germline, CDR1 MNHEY and CDR2 SMNVEV (reference sequence). V trimming: 6 bases; J trimming: 6 bases; junction bases outside the gene matches: 12. CDR3 protein: CASRLFGTGTINSPLHF. CDR3 nucleotides: TGTGCCAGCAGACTCTTCGGGACAGGGACCATTAATTCACCCCTCCACTTT.

The chain has TRBV7-9 and TRBJ1-1, with 7 bases matching TRBD1. J was trimmed by 2 bases and V by 5 bases; bases with no gene match: 11. This CDR3 spans 16 amino acids. Germline assignment: CDR1 SEHNR and CDR2 FQNEAQ (reference sequence). The CDR3: CASSPRGQGVNTEAFF. CDR3 bases: TGTGCCAGCAGCCCACGAGGGCAGGGGGTAAACACTGAAGCTTTCTTT.

This clone was counted between two and nine times. V and J are TRBV19 and TRBJ1-4; no firm D call. The CDR3 runs 14 residues. In germline, CDR1 is LNHDA, CDR2 SQIVND (reference sequence). Trimming shortened V by 3 bases and J by 4 bases, and 9 bases separated the two germline ends. The CDR3 reads CASSMAGRNEKLFF. DNA of the CDR3: TGTGCCAGTAGTATGGCAGGCCGTAATGAAAAACTGTTTTTT.

The CDR3 bases are TGCGCCAGCAGCTCTACAAGGACTAGCGGCACAGATACGCAGTATTTT. Translating it yields CASSSTRTSGTDTQYF. This sequence joins TRBV5-1 and TRBJ2-3, with TRBD2 matching 9 bases. CDR3 length: 16 residues. Germline CDR1 SGHRS, CDR2 YFSETQ. Unmatched junction bases numbered 6, after V lost 3 bases and J lost 1 base.

This clone was observed a handful of times. This chain uses TRBV5-1 with TRBJ2-7; TRBD1 might be the D (6 bases). Germline V gives CDR1 SGHRS, CDR2 YFSETQ. The CDR3 sequence is 16 residues long. The germline V and J ends were trimmed by 0 bases and 0 bases, with 13 bases remaining between them. In nucleotides, the CDR3 is TGCGCCAGCAGCTTGGTAACAGGACAGATCTCCTACGAGCAGTACTTC. Amino acid sequence: CASSLVTGQISYEQYF.

V gene TRBV2 combines with J gene TRBJ2-5, with TRBD2 identical over 16 bases. The CDR3 covers 16 residues. Unmatched junction bases numbered 6, after V lost 6 bases and J lost 5 bases. CDR1 and CDR2 (germline): SNHLY, FYNNEI. The CDR3: CASSVGLAGGSETQYF. CDR3 sequence (DNA): TGTGCCAGCAGCGTGGGACTAGCGGGAGGGAGTGAGACCCAGTACTTC. Based on the CDR3 plus reference TRBV2 and TRBJ2-5, the full variable domain is EPEVTQTPSHQVTQMGQEVILRCVPISNHLYFYWYRQILGQKVEFLVSFYNNEISEKSEIFDDQFSVERPDGSNFTLKIRSTKLEDSAMYFCASSVGLAGGSETQYFGPGTRLLVL.

The rearrangement joins TRBV18 to TRBJ1-1, with 7 positions matching TRBD1. CDR1 is KGHSH and CDR2 is LQKENI in the germline V gene. V trimming: 2 bases; J trimming: 11 bases; junction bases outside the gene matches: 5. CDR3 size: 12 residues. In DNA, the CDR3 is TGTGCCAGCTCACCAGAGGGGGCCCGGGCTTTCTTT. Encoded protein: CASSPEGARAFF.

The J gene is TRBJ1-5, the V gene TRBV6-5; D perhaps matches TRBD1 (6 bases). Trimming shortened V by 4 bases and J by 8 bases, and 9 bases separated the two germline ends. The length of the CDR3 is 12 residues. CDR1 is MNHEY and CDR2 is SVGAGI in the germline V gene. Written as DNA, the CDR3 is TGTGCCAGCAGTTCCCCAGGGGAGCCCCAGCATTTT. It yields the protein CASSSPGEPQHF.

This clone was counted a few times. V is TRBV7-3 and J is TRBJ2-2; possibly TRBD1 for D (7 bases). This CDR3 has 16 residues. Trimming took 5 bases from V and 2 from J, leaving 15 bases between them. CDR1 and CDR2 from the germline V gene are SGHTA and FQGTGA. The CDR3 sequence: CASSPAGTANTGELFF. As DNA, the CDR3 is TGTGCCAGCAGCCCCGCGGGGACAGCCAACACCGGGGAGCTGTTTTTT.

This clone was seen only once. The gene calls are TRBV28 and TRBJ2-2; TRBD1 matches at 12 bases. V trimming: 2 bases; J trimming: 9 bases; junction bases outside the gene matches: 7. From germline, CDR1 is MDHEN and CDR2 SYDVKM. The CDR3 contains 16 residues. CDR3 nucleotide sequence: TGTGCCAGCAGTTTACTCGGGACAGGGGGCGAGAGGGAGCTGTTTTTT. It translates to CASSLLGTGGERELFF. The full variable domain, in which reference TRBV28 and TRBJ2-2 provide the parts outside the CDR3, is DVKVTQSSRYLVKRTGEKVFLECVQDMDHENMFWYRQDPGLGLRLIYFSYDVKMKEKGDIPEGYSVSREKKERFSLILESASTNQTSMYLCASSLLGTGGERELFFGEGSRLTVL.

This chain joins TRBV6-5 and TRBJ2-1, with D perhaps TRBD2 (5 bases). The CDR3 has 16 residues. V lost 4 bases, J lost 3 bases, and 16 bases lay in between. Germline CDR1 is MNHEY and CDR2 is SVGAGI. This chain's CDR3 is CASSSPTASNYNEQFF. CDR3 in DNA: TGTGCCAGCAGTTCCCCTACGGCTAGCAACTACAATGAGCAGTTCTTC.

This clone has more than one count but fewer than ten. The chain recombines TRBV5-6 with TRBJ1-4; D unclear. The germline gives CDR1 SGHDT, CDR2 YYEEEE. This CDR3 comprises 13 residues. V lost 2 bases to trimming and J lost 5 bases, with 7 bases between them. CDR3 nucleotide sequence: TGTGCCAGCAGCTTTGGCCAGAATGAAAAACTGTTTTTT. It encodes CASSFGQNEKLFF.

This rearrangement joins TRBV27 to TRBJ1-1; a possible D gene is TRBD1 (6 bases). Germline V gives CDR1 MNHEY, CDR2 SMNVEV (reference sequence). The CDR3 is made up of 13 amino acids. With 5 bases removed from V and 1 base from J, the gap between germline ends came to 8 bases. CDR3 residues: CASSRTANTEAFF. The DNA of the CDR3 is TGTGCCAGCAGTCGGACAGCGAACACTGAAGCTTTCTTT.

With regard to this clone: The sample holds other DNA sequences that translate to the same CDR3. The chain couples TRBV6-6 to TRBJ2-1, with 7 bases aligning to TRBD1. The CDR3 length is 12 residues. The ends lost 5 bases at V and 6 bases at J; junction bases unmatched: 1. Germline assignment: CDR1 MNHNY and CDR2 SVGAGI (reference sequence). This CDR3 is CASSRQGNEQFF. CDR3 nucleotide sequence: TGTGCCAGCAGTCGACAGGGCAATGAGCAGTTCTTC.

The J gene is TRBJ2-7, the V gene TRBV6-5, with D maybe TRBD2 (7 bases). The CDR3 has 15 amino acids. Deletions cut 4 bases from V and 6 bases from J, with 19 bases between. Per germline, CDR1 MNHEY and CDR2 SVGAGI. The CDR3 DNA follows: TGTGCCAGCAGTTTCCAGGGAGGGGGGTCTGGCGAGCAGTACTTC. Its translation is CASSFQGGGSGEQYF.

The genes are TRBV9 and TRBJ2-5; the match to TRBD2 covers 10 bases. Trimming removed 3 bases from V and 9 bases from J; junction bases left unmatched: 11. There are 15 residues in the CDR3. Germline V gives CDR1 SGDLS, CDR2 YYNGEE. The DNA for the CDR3 is TGTGCCAGCAGCGAAGTAGCGGGAGGCCCTAGTCCCCAGTACTTC. It codes for CASSEVAGGPSPQYF.

The chain uses TRBV6-6 and TRBJ2-5; 12 nucleotides line up with TRBD1. The length of the CDR3 is 15 residues. Per germline, CDR1 MNHNY and CDR2 SVGAGI (reference sequence). V was pared by 7 bases and J by 5 bases, with 8 bases of the junction left unmatched. The CDR3 DNA sequence: TGTGCCAGCACCCCGAGGGACAGGGGGCTTGAGACCCAGTACTTC. Translated: CASTPRDRGLETQYF.